The TCR beta chain under discussion was sequenced for a study of blood T cell repertoires in COVID-19. Overall study: T cells, B-cell-depleted T cells, or PBMCs provided the cDNA or gDNA that served as material.

The germline V gene has CDR1 SGHNT and CDR2 YENEEA. V was clipped by 7 bases and J by 4 bases; unmatched bases: 13. The CDR3 consists of 15 residues. Everyone who took part was 18 to 89 years old, and they came from about two dozen US areas. Participant reports of clinical history set cohort assignment. Under the authors' procedure: Reference gene primer amplification in the assay estimated nucleated cell counts. Clones were read by immunoSEQ multiplex PCR, and TCRdb kept only the in-frame ones, dropping some. V and J calls and clone size are copied from that table; D and trimming were computed from the DNA. The sample holds about 86,000 clones, approximately 90% seen once.

The source of this sequence is a woman aged 45-59 years with acute COVID-19. Sequenced sample: PBMCs or T cells enriched from blood (not recorded which). The V and J genes are TRBV11-3 and TRBJ2-7, with 7 bases fitting TRBD2. For the CDR3, the DNA is TGTGCCAGCACCCTCCGGGGCGGGAGTGTTTACGAGCAGTACTTC. The encoded protein is CASTLRGGSVYEQYF.